The rows below give T cell receptor beta chains drawn from one sample of a study of T cells after posttransplantation cyclophosphamide. Sequencing used immunoSEQ multiplex PCR; TCRdb keeps in-frame clones, though not all of them. This sample has 30,000 to 45,000 clones, with over 75% found just once. Material: CD4+ T cells sorted from blood, obtained roughly 1,900 days after a stem cell transplant with posttransplant cyclophosphamide. These receptors all come from a female patient in her thirties or forties who received an allogeneic stem cell transplant from a related donor, was CMV-positive, and had no GVHD. Some T cells may originate from the graft donor. Both conserved end residues are part of each CDR3. A D gene is named only where the DNA matches it firmly. Where a row states a size, it is once, few, many or the class of an expanded clone; other rows omit it.

len: 12
d_gene: -
j_gene: TRBJ2-3
v_gene: TRBV10-1
abundance: -
CDR3nt: TGCGCCAGCAGTGATCCAAAAGATACGCAGTATTTT
CDR3aa: CASSDPKDTQYF

len: 11
d_gene: -
j_gene: TRBJ2-1
v_gene: TRBV6-5
abundance: -
CDR3nt: TGTGCCAGCAGATCGCTATGGGGGGAGTTCTTC
CDR3aa: CASRSLWGEFF

len: 15
d_gene: TRBD1
j_gene: TRBJ2-2
v_gene: TRBV11-2
abundance: -
CDR3nt: TGTGCCAGCAGCTTAGTAGGGGGCAACACCGGGGAGCTGTTTTTT
CDR3aa: CASSLVGGNTGELFF

len: 17
d_gene: TRBD1
j_gene: TRBJ2-1
v_gene: TRBV19
abundance: few
CDR3nt: TGTGCCAGTAGTGTAACGACAGGGGGAAGGACCTACAATGAGCAGTTCTTC
CDR3aa: CASSVTTGGRTYNEQFF

len: 11
d_gene: -
j_gene: TRBJ2-1
v_gene: TRBV14
abundance: -
CDR3nt: TGTGCCAGCAGCCATAACAATGAGCAGTTCTTC
CDR3aa: CASSHNNEQFF

len: 17
d_gene: TRBD2
j_gene: TRBJ2-4
v_gene: TRBV14
abundance: -
CDR3nt: TGTGCCAGCAGCCAAGATCGGGGGAGGGCAGCCAAAAACATTCAGTACTTC
CDR3aa: CASSQDRGRAAKNIQYF

len: 14
d_gene: -
j_gene: TRBJ1-1
v_gene: TRBV19
abundance: once
CDR3nt: TGTGCCAGTAGTATGGGGAGGGTGAACACTGAAGCTTTCTTT
CDR3aa: CASSMGRVNTEAFF

len: 13
d_gene: -
j_gene: TRBJ1-1
v_gene: TRBV4-3
abundance: once
CDR3nt: TGCGCCAGCAGCCAAGAATCAGGGTTAAAGGCTTTCTTT
CDR3aa: CASSQESGLKAFF

len: 16
d_gene: -
j_gene: TRBJ1-2
v_gene: TRBV6-1
abundance: -
CDR3nt: TGTGCCAGCAGTGAAAGACAGGACGTTTTGGGTTATGGCTACACCTTC
CDR3aa: CASSERQDVLGYGYTF

len: 18
d_gene: TRBD1
j_gene: TRBJ2-7
v_gene: TRBV7-9
abundance: -
CDR3nt: TGTGCCAGCAGCCTTTCTAATAGGCCGGACAGGGGACGCTACGAGCAGTACTTC
CDR3aa: CASSLSNRPDRGRYEQYF

len: 13
d_gene: -
j_gene: TRBJ2-1
v_gene: TRBV9
abundance: -
CDR3nt: TGTGCCAGCAGCGTAGCTAGCAACGATGAGCAGTTCTTC
CDR3aa: CASSVASNDEQFF

len: 16
d_gene: TRBD2
j_gene: TRBJ2-2
v_gene: TRBV5-5
abundance: -
CDR3nt: TGTGCCAGCACCCACACTAGCGGGGGTGGCACCGGGGAGCTGTTTTTT
CDR3aa: CASTHTSGGGTGELFF

len: 14
d_gene: -
j_gene: TRBJ2-7
v_gene: TRBV9
abundance: -
CDR3nt: TGTGCCAGCAGCGTAGACGTCAGGCCAGTCGAGCAGTACTTC
CDR3aa: CASSVDVRPVEQYF

len: 18
d_gene: TRBD2
j_gene: TRBJ2-3
v_gene: TRBV5-6
abundance: -
CDR3nt: TGTGCCAGCAGCTTGGAGGTCGACAGCGGGGGGGGGACAGATACGCAGTATTTT
CDR3aa: CASSLEVDSGGGTDTQYF

len: 12
d_gene: -
j_gene: TRBJ2-1
v_gene: TRBV11-2
abundance: -
CDR3nt: TGTGCCAGCAGCTTATCAGGGAATGAGCAGTTCTTC
CDR3aa: CASSLSGNEQFF

len: 13
d_gene: -
j_gene: TRBJ2-7
v_gene: TRBV19
abundance: -
CDR3nt: TGTGCCAGTAGTCTTTCGTCGGGGTACGAGCAGTACTTC
CDR3aa: CASSLSSGYEQYF

len: 13
d_gene: -
j_gene: TRBJ1-5
v_gene: TRBV7-3
abundance: -
CDR3nt: TGTGCCAGCAGCTTAGGGAGGTGGCAGCCCCAGCATTTT
CDR3aa: CASSLGRWQPQHF

len: 14
d_gene: -
j_gene: TRBJ1-4
v_gene: TRBV5-5
abundance: -
CDR3nt: TGTGCCAGCAGCTTCCGAAAGGGGAATGAAAAACTGTTTTTT
CDR3aa: CASSFRKGNEKLFF

len: 14
d_gene: -
j_gene: TRBJ2-7
v_gene: TRBV7-9
abundance: -
CDR3nt: TGTGCCAGCAGCTCCTTCACTAGCTCCTACGAGCAGTACTTC
CDR3aa: CASSSFTSSYEQYF

len: 13
d_gene: -
j_gene: TRBJ1-1
v_gene: TRBV29-1
abundance: -
CDR3nt: TGCAGCGTTGACAGAACCGGGTGGACTGAAGCTTTCTTT
CDR3aa: CSVDRTGWTEAFF

len: 15
d_gene: -
j_gene: TRBJ2-7
v_gene: TRBV5-6
abundance: -
CDR3nt: TGTGCCAGCAGCTTCGTTGACTTTAGTCCCGGCGAGCAGTACTTC
CDR3aa: CASSFVDFSPGEQYF

len: 14
d_gene: -
j_gene: TRBJ1-1
v_gene: TRBV2
abundance: once
CDR3nt: TGTGCCAGCAGTGAAGCCCGGAGGGACACTGAAGCTTTCTTT
CDR3aa: CASSEARRDTEAFF

len: 16
d_gene: -
j_gene: TRBJ2-3
v_gene: TRBV7-9
abundance: -
CDR3nt: TGTGCCAGCAGCTTAGGTGAGGGGACTAGCACAGATACGCAGTATTTT
CDR3aa: CASSLGEGTSTDTQYF

len: 14
d_gene: TRBD1
j_gene: TRBJ1-6
v_gene: TRBV19
abundance: -
CDR3nt: TGTGCCAGTAGTACGGCGACAGGGTTTTCACCCCTCCACTTT
CDR3aa: CASSTATGFSPLHF

len: 15
d_gene: -
j_gene: TRBJ1-1
v_gene: TRBV6-1
abundance: -
CDR3nt: TGTGCCAGCAGGTCGGGGGAGGGGGGGCACACTGAAGCTTTCTTT
CDR3aa: CASRSGEGGHTEAFF

len: 16
d_gene: -
j_gene: TRBJ1-4
v_gene: TRBV28
abundance: -
CDR3nt: TGTGCCAGCAGTTTACGTCCCGAGGTAACTAATGAAAAACTGTTTTTT
CDR3aa: CASSLRPEVTNEKLFF

len: 15
d_gene: TRBD1
j_gene: TRBJ1-1
v_gene: TRBV5-1
abundance: few
CDR3nt: TGCGCCAGCAGCGCCCGACAGGGTAGGGACACTGAAGCTTTCTTT
CDR3aa: CASSARQGRDTEAFF

len: 15
d_gene: -
j_gene: TRBJ1-6
v_gene: TRBV6-1
abundance: -
CDR3nt: TGTGCCAGCAGTGCGTCAAGGGGAAGGAATTCACCCCTCCACTTT
CDR3aa: CASSASRGRNSPLHF

len: 13
d_gene: -
j_gene: TRBJ2-7
v_gene: TRBV6-5
abundance: -
CDR3nt: TGTGCCACCTCGGTGTCAGGTGGCTACGAGCAGTACTTC
CDR3aa: CATSVSGGYEQYF

len: 12
d_gene: -
j_gene: TRBJ2-3
v_gene: TRBV7-9
abundance: -
CDR3nt: TGTGCCAGCCAACCCGGGACAGATACGCAGTATTTT
CDR3aa: CASQPGTDTQYF

len: 17
d_gene: TRBD1
j_gene: TRBJ1-2
v_gene: TRBV4-3
abundance: -
CDR3nt: TGCGCCAGCAGCCAGGACCCGGGACAGGGGCCGAACTATGGCTACACCTTC
CDR3aa: CASSQDPGQGPNYGYTF

len: 13
d_gene: TRBD1
j_gene: TRBJ1-1
v_gene: TRBV4-3
abundance: -
CDR3nt: TGCGCCAGCAGCCAAGTTCAGGGGGTTGAAGCTTTCTTT
CDR3aa: CASSQVQGVEAFF

len: 16
d_gene: TRBD1
j_gene: TRBJ2-7
v_gene: TRBV9
abundance: -
CDR3nt: TGTGCCAGCAGCGTAGGGGGCAGGGGGCCCTCCTACGAGCAGTACTTC
CDR3aa: CASSVGGRGPSYEQYF

len: 14
d_gene: -
j_gene: TRBJ2-7
v_gene: TRBV6-1
abundance: -
CDR3nt: TGTGCCAGCAGTGAAAGTCAGGGAAACTACGAGCAGTACTTC
CDR3aa: CASSESQGNYEQYF

len: 16
d_gene: -
j_gene: TRBJ2-2
v_gene: TRBV7-6
abundance: once
CDR3nt: TGTGCCAGCAGCTTGAGGGGGGGGGCGAACACCGGGGAGCTGTTTTTT
CDR3aa: CASSLRGGANTGELFF

len: 13
d_gene: TRBD1
j_gene: TRBJ1-1
v_gene: TRBV19
abundance: -
CDR3nt: TGTGCCATAAGAGGACAGGGCACCACTGAAGCTTTCTTT
CDR3aa: CAIRGQGTTEAFF

len: 16
d_gene: TRBD1
j_gene: TRBJ1-2
v_gene: TRBV7-9
abundance: few
CDR3nt: TGTGCCAGCAGCGTGATACCGGGACAGGGGGACTATGGCTACACCTTC
CDR3aa: CASSVIPGQGDYGYTF

len: 17
d_gene: -
j_gene: TRBJ2-1
v_gene: TRBV6-1
abundance: few
CDR3nt: TGTGCCAGCAGTGAAGCCCACCGACACAGGATCTACAATGAGCAGTTCTTC
CDR3aa: CASSEAHRHRIYNEQFF

len: 14
d_gene: -
j_gene: TRBJ2-1
v_gene: TRBV2
abundance: -
CDR3nt: TGTGCCAGCAGTAAGGGACAACCCTACAATGAGCAGTTCTTC
CDR3aa: CASSKGQPYNEQFF

len: 20
d_gene: TRBD2
j_gene: TRBJ2-7
v_gene: TRBV4-1
abundance: -
CDR3nt: TGCGCCAGCAGCCGAGAGCCCGGGACTAGCGGATCTTCCAGGGCCTACGAGCAGTACTTC
CDR3aa: CASSREPGTSGSSRAYEQYF

len: 11
d_gene: -
j_gene: TRBJ2-3
v_gene: TRBV6-5
abundance: -
CDR3nt: TGTGCCAGCAGTTATATAGATACGCAGTATTTT
CDR3aa: CASSYIDTQYF

len: 15
d_gene: -
j_gene: TRBJ1-1
v_gene: TRBV7-2
abundance: -
CDR3nt: TGTGCCAGCAGCTTAGATACAGGAAGGAACACTGAAGCTTTCTTT
CDR3aa: CASSLDTGRNTEAFF

len: 11
d_gene: -
j_gene: TRBJ1-1
v_gene: TRBV25-1
abundance: -
CDR3nt: TGTGCCGCTGCTGACTTCGCTGAAGCTTTCTTT
CDR3aa: CAAADFAEAFF

len: 12
d_gene: -
j_gene: TRBJ1-3
v_gene: TRBV29-1
abundance: -
CDR3nt: TGCAGCGTGGTTAGAGCTGGAAACACCATATATTTT
CDR3aa: CSVVRAGNTIYF